The next 32 T cell receptor beta chains were all read from a single sample in a study of post-analysis software for immune sequencing data. Broader study findings: Five TRBV segments were more frequent in patients than controls; TRBV5-6, TRBV5-1 and TRBV20-1 belonged to this group.

Prepared libraries of TCR beta cDNA carried unique molecular identifiers. TCRdb itself ran the PCR reads through MiXCR, one entry per CDR3 protein. The sample lists roughly 400,000 distinct CDR3 sequences; about 40% were seen once. Antigen specificity for these receptors is unknown. Sequenced: blood. The origin of the receptors is a girl aged 2 to 9 with multiple sclerosis.

The chain uses TRBV6-2 or TRBV6-3 and TRBJ2-7; weak D call: TRBD2 (6 bases). CDR3 length: 16 amino acids. The germline V and J ends were trimmed by 6 bases and 0 bases, with 18 bases remaining between them. The germline gives CDR1 MNHEY, CDR2 SVGEGT. The CDR3 DNA reads as TGTGCCAGCAGCCACTTTGGCGGGGACCGCTCCTACGAGCAGTACTTC. Amino acids: CASSHFGGDRSYEQYF.

The chain carries TRBV6-2 or TRBV6-3 and TRBJ2-1; TRBD1 agrees at 8 bases. This CDR3 spans 15 amino acids. With V trimmed by 8 bases and J by 5 bases, 11 bases remained unmatched. The germline V gene encodes CDR1 MNHEY and CDR2 SVGEGT. CDR3 sequence reads: CASLKLRDRNNEQFF. For the CDR3, the DNA is TGTGCCAGCCTAAAACTTCGGGACAGGAACAATGAGCAGTTCTTC.

As DNA, the CDR3 is TGTGCCAGCAGTTTATGGGGCAGGGCAGACGGCAATCAGCCCCAGCATTTT. It yields the protein CASSLWGRADGNQPQHF. The chain is built from TRBV28 and TRBJ1-5, with TRBD1 as a possible D gene (5 bases). V was shortened by 0 bases and J by 2 bases, with 14 bases between the two germline ends. This CDR3 comprises 17 residues. The germline CDR1 and CDR2 sequences are MDHEN and SYDVKM.

The chain links TRBV20-1 to TRBJ1-2; D ambiguous. V lost 5 bases and J lost 0, with 13 bases in between. This CDR3 region has 14 residues. Germline CDR1 DFQATT, CDR2 SNEGSKA (reference sequence). CDR3 coding DNA: TGCAGTGCTTACGACCGAACCTCTAACTATGGCTACACCTTC. Protein: CSAYDRTSNYGYTF.

The CDR3 region has the DNA TGTGCCAGCAGACCCAACACTGGGCGGGGGGCCCCCTCAAGCTCCTACAATGAGCAGTTCTTC. It encodes CASRPNTGRGAPSSSYNEQFF. This rearrangement joins TRBV7-8 to TRBJ2-1, with 8 bases lining up with TRBD2. With 6 bases clipped from V and 0 bases from J, the junction kept 22 bases outside the gene matches. Germline values: CDR1 SGHVS, CDR2 FQNEAQ. This CDR3 comprises 21 residues.

The chain uses TRBV12-3 or TRBV12-4 and TRBJ1-1; D remains unclear. V dropped 5 bases and J dropped 7 bases, with 8 bases sitting between them. The CDR3 totals 11 residues. The DNA for the CDR3 is TGTGCCAGCAGTACACAGCTTGAAGCTTTCTTT. Translating it yields CASSTQLEAFF.

About this clonotype: One junction end disagrees with the germline gene, perhaps due to a read error. The chain recombines TRBV5-1 with TRBJ1-2; TRBD1 aligns across 7 bases. CDR1 and CDR2 from the germline V gene are SGHRS and YFSETQ. The CDR3 contains 16 residues. As DNA, the CDR3 is TGCGCCAGCAGCCCTACCGGGACAGAACATAACTATGGCCACACCTTC. It encodes CASSPTGTEHNYGHTF.

V is TRBV4-1 and J is TRBJ1-5; no firm D call. The CDR3 runs to 16 residues. CDR1 is MGHRA, CDR2 YSYEKL, per germline. The germline V and J ends were trimmed by 1 base and 0 bases, with 10 bases remaining between them. CDR3 protein: CASSQVEDYSNQPQHF. DNA for the CDR3: TGCGCCAGCAGCCAAGTTGAAGATTATAGCAATCAGCCCCAGCATTTT.

This chain uses TRBV13 with TRBJ2-5; D gene ambiguous. The CDR3 contains 12 residues. CDR1 is PRHDT, CDR2 FYEKMQ, per germline (reference sequence). Trimming left V 5 bases short and J 5 bases short, with 9 bases between. The CDR3 loop is CASSGRRETQYF. For the CDR3, the DNA is TGTGCCAGCAGCGGACGTAGGGAGACCCAGTACTTC.

The chain uses TRBV7-9 and TRBJ2-4; D may be TRBD1 or TRBD2 (6 bases each). With 3 bases removed from V and 13 bases from J, the gap between germline ends came to 19 bases. The CDR3 has 14 residues. Germline V gene sequence: CDR1 SEHNR, CDR2 FQNEAQ (reference sequence). The CDR3 sequence: CASSLLAGEAEQYF. Here the CDR3 DNA reads TGTGCCAGCAGCTTGTTAGCAGGGGAGGCTGAGCAGTACTTC.

The rearrangement joins TRBV10-2 to TRBJ2-5; 10 nucleotides line up with TRBD2. The CDR3 length is 13 residues. From germline, CDR1 is WSHSY and CDR2 SAAADI. Trimming at V came to 6 bases and at J to 4 bases, leaving 2 bases not matched to a gene. The CDR3 protein is CASRGLAPETQYF. The DNA for the CDR3 is TGCGCCAGCAGGGGACTAGCGCCAGAGACCCAGTACTTC.

The gene calls are TRBV29-1 and TRBJ1-1; D ambiguous. CDR1 and CDR2 from the germline V gene are SQVTM and ANQGSEA. This CDR3 comprises 13 residues. V lost 4 bases to trimming and J lost 1 base, with 10 bases between them. In DNA form, the CDR3 reads TGCAGCGTTGTGAAGCAAGAGAACACTGAAGCTTTCTTT. It codes for CSVVKQENTEAFF.

The chain uses TRBV7-2 and TRBJ2-1, with unresolved D. Germline CDR1 is SGHTA and CDR2 is FQGNSA. V lost 5 bases and J lost 9, with 14 bases in between. CDR3 length: 13 residues. CDR3 in DNA: TGTGCCAGCAGCCCAATTGCGTGGAGTGAGCAGTTCTTC. This translates into CASSPIAWSEQFF.

The genes are TRBV28 and TRBJ2-7; D might be TRBD1 (5 bases). The CDR3 runs to 15 residues. The ends were cut back, 0 bases at V and 1 base at J, with 10 bases in the middle. CDR1 is MDHEN and CDR2 is SYDVKM in the germline V gene. CDR3 DNA sequence: TGTGCCAGCAGTTTATGGACAGACTCGTCCTACGAGCAGTACTTC. Its translation is CASSLWTDSSYEQYF.

This clonotype was observed a few times. The J gene is TRBJ2-4, the V gene TRBV13; 13 nucleotides match TRBD2. The end of the DNA aligns better with TRBJ2-7, so the J call may be wrong. Germline V gene data show CDR1 as PRHDT and CDR2 as FYEKMQ (reference sequence). The CDR3 totals 17 residues. This chain's CDR3 is CASSAKPGLAGPYEQYF. CDR3 sequence (DNA): TGTGCCAGCAGCGCAAAACCGGGACTAGCGGGACCGTACGAGCAGTACTTC.

This chain uses TRBV6-5 with TRBJ1-5, with D perhaps TRBD1 (6 bases). Germline loops: CDR1 MNHEY, CDR2 SVGAGI. Deletions cut 6 bases from V and 0 bases from J, with 12 bases between. This CDR3 comprises 15 residues. The CDR3, as DNA: TGTGCCAGCAGACGACAGGCATATAGCAATCAGCCCCAGCATTTT. Its translation is CASRRQAYSNQPQHF.

A few counts support this clonotype. J is TRBJ1-1 and V is TRBV7-9; possible D gene TRBD1, 6 bases. The CDR3 totals 15 residues. Germline CDR1 is SEHNR and CDR2 is FQNEAQ (reference sequence). Trimming removed 1 base at V and 2 bases at J, with 11 bases between. In DNA form, the CDR3 reads TGTGCCAGCAGCTTAGGGGGGGCGATTAACACTGAAGCTTTCTTT. Amino acids: CASSLGGAINTEAFF.

This chain joins TRBV5-1 and TRBJ2-1, with TRBD2 identical over 12 bases. The CDR3 has 20 residues. The germline V gene encodes CDR1 SGHRS and CDR2 YFSETQ. V dropped 1 base and J dropped 0; count of bases not matched to a gene: 11. DNA for the CDR3: TGCGCCAGCAGCTTGCCCGGACTAGCGGGGACCCTAAGCTCCTACAATGAGCAGTTCTTC. As protein: CASSLPGLAGTLSSYNEQFF.

V usage is TRBV5-1 and J usage is TRBJ2-7; D is undetermined. The CDR3 covers 15 residues. The germline V and J ends were trimmed by 1 base and 6 bases, with 17 bases remaining between them. Germline V gives CDR1 SGHRS, CDR2 YFSETQ. CDR3 sequence reads: CASSLLLGSSSEQYF. CDR3 bases: TGCGCCAGCAGCTTGCTTTTAGGGTCCTCCAGCGAGCAGTACTTC.

CDR3 region: CASSPSGHPETQYV. DNA for the CDR3: TGTGCCAGCAGTCCATCGGGACACCCAGAGACCCAGTACGTC. The rearrangement joins TRBV12-3 or TRBV12-4 to TRBJ2-7; the D gene is possibly TRBD1 (6 bases). The CDR3 length is 14 residues. The V end lost 5 bases, the J end lost 10 bases, and 21 bases lay between the germline ends.

The sample holds a few counts of this clonotype. This rearrangement joins TRBV7-2 to TRBJ1-2; TRBD1 agrees at 9 bases. CDR1 SGHTA and CDR2 FQGNSA come from the germline V gene. The length of the CDR3 is 15 residues. Losses at the gene ends were 3 bases for V and 0 bases for J; bases not matched to a gene: 2. The CDR3 DNA is TGTGCCAGCAGCTTCCGGGACAGGGCTAACTATGGCTACACCTTC. It is translated as CASSFRDRANYGYTF.

Regarding this clonotype: A junction end diverges from the germline sequence, so it may reflect a read error. The rearrangement joins TRBV20-1 to TRBJ1-2; TRBD1 might be the D (6 bases). Germline CDR1 is DFQATT and CDR2 is SNEGSKA (reference sequence). The length of the CDR3 is 16 residues. The DNA of the CDR3 is TGCAGTGCTAGGTCTACCGGGGGGCGTATGTACTATGACTACACCTTC. This gives the protein CSARSTGGRMYYDYTF.

A few counts support this clonotype. The rearrangement links TRBV7-9 to TRBJ1-5; D not resolved. Germline loops: CDR1 SEHNR, CDR2 FQNEAQ (reference sequence). Deletions cut 1 base from V and 4 bases from J, with 14 bases between. The CDR3 is made up of 16 amino acids. Written as DNA, the CDR3 is TGTGCCAGCAGCTTAGTAGTATCGTCTTTTAATCAGCCCCAGCATTTT. Amino acids: CASSLVVSSFNQPQHF.

A few counts support this clonotype. The V call is TRBV12-3 or TRBV12-4, the J call TRBJ2-1, with D hard to call. Trimming shortened V by 1 base and J by 0 bases, and 4 bases separated the two germline ends. This CDR3 is 14 amino acids long. The CDR3, as DNA: TGTGCCAGCAGTTTAGATTACTCCTACAATGAGCAGTTCTTC. Translated, it gives CASSLDYSYNEQFF.

This clonotype occurred a few times. This rearrangement joins TRBV28 to TRBJ2-7; D possibly corresponds to TRBD2 (6 bases). CDR3 length: 14 residues. Trimming shortened V by 5 bases and J by 4 bases, and 15 bases separated the two germline ends. The V gene's germline CDR1 is MDHEN and CDR2 SYDVKM. This CDR3 is CASSLPGVSYEQYF. CDR3 bases: TGTGCCAGCAGTCTACCGGGAGTTAGTTACGAGCAGTACTTC.

This clonotype was detected only a few times. A much larger clone differs from this one at a single base, so this may be a read error. The gene calls are TRBV24-1 and TRBJ1-5; 9 positions agree with TRBD1. V trimming: 5 bases; J trimming: 5 bases; junction bases outside the gene matches: 6. This CDR3 spans 15 amino acids. Germline V CDR1 and CDR2: KGHDR, SFDVKD. The CDR3 spells CATSGPGTGHQPQHF. The CDR3 DNA is TGTGCCACCAGTGGCCCGGGGACAGGGCATCAGCCCCAGCATTTT.

The chain links TRBV29-1 to TRBJ2-6; 14 bases line up with TRBD2. The CDR3 has 19 residues. V shed 6 bases, J shed 4 bases, and the junction held 14 bases outside the gene matches. Germline lookup yields CDR1 SQVTM and CDR2 ANQGSEA. This CDR3 reads CSVRPRLAGGPAGANVLTF. The DNA of the CDR3 is TGCAGCGTCCGTCCCCGACTAGCGGGAGGGCCGGCCGGGGCCAACGTCCTGACTTTC.

The chain joins TRBV27 to TRBJ2-3, with D possibly TRBD1 on 6 matching bases. Between the trimmed V and J ends, which lost 9 bases and 0 bases, there was a span of 16 bases. Germline CDR1 is MNHEY and CDR2 is SMNVEV (reference sequence). CDR3 size: 15 residues. CDR3 in amino acids: CASSLFGQSTDTQYF. The CDR3 DNA reads as TGTGCCAGTTCTCTCTTTGGACAGAGCACAGATACGCAGTATTTT.

The chain recombines TRBV28 with TRBJ2-7; tentatively, D is TRBD1 (6 bases). CDR3 size: 14 residues. Trimming took 5 bases from V and 2 from J, leaving 13 bases between them. The germline gives CDR1 MDHEN, CDR2 SYDVKM. In nucleotides, the CDR3 is TGTGCCAGCAGTCCACCGGGACAAACCTACGAGCAGTACTTC. This codes for CASSPPGQTYEQYF.

The chain couples TRBV10-2 to TRBJ2-1, with a weak D call TRBD2 (5 bases). V lost 8 bases and J lost 9, with 20 bases in between. From germline, CDR1 is WSHSY and CDR2 SAAADI. The CDR3 contains 14 residues. CDR3 loop: CASGDVSELFEQFF. CDR3 in DNA: TGCGCCAGCGGGGATGTTAGCGAATTGTTTGAGCAGTTCTTC.

The chain carries TRBV28 and TRBJ1-5; D unresolved. V lost 2 bases and J lost 7, with 6 bases in between. This CDR3 spans 12 amino acids. Germline CDR1 MDHEN, CDR2 SYDVKM. In nucleotides, the CDR3 is TGTGCCAGCAGTTTAAGCTTACAGCCCCAGCATTTT. Translating gives CASSLSLQPQHF.

The J gene is TRBJ1-5, the V gene TRBV9, with 8 bases lining up with TRBD1. The ends lost 4 bases at V and 7 bases at J; junction bases unmatched: 7. The germline CDR1 and CDR2 sequences are SGDLS and YYNGEE. The CDR3 is 14 amino acids. The CDR3 DNA reads TGTGCCAGCAGCCAGACAGGGGACAGCCAGCCCCAGCATTTT. Residues: CASSQTGDSQPQHF.